These 13 T cell receptor beta chains came from one sample sequenced in a study of blood T cell repertoires in COVID-19. Assay used: immunoSEQ multiplex PCR; TCRdb lists only in-frame clones, some missing. This sample has about 670,000 clones, with about 87% found just once. The sequenced sample consisted of peripheral blood. All receptors derive from a woman younger than 30 with acute or convalescent COVID-19.

The chain employs TRBV24-1 and TRBJ1-4, with TRBD1 as a possible D gene (5 bases). The CDR3 sequence is 16 residues long. Trimming took 4 bases from V and 5 from J, leaving 16 bases between them. CDR1 is KGHDR and CDR2 is SFDVKD in the germline V gene. Written as DNA, the CDR3 is TGTGCCACCAGTGAAGGCAGGGCTTCTTTAAATGAAAAACTGTTTTTT. It specifies CATSEGRASLNEKLFF.

The chain links TRBV2 to TRBJ2-1; the match to TRBD1 covers 10 bases. The V gene end was trimmed by 5 bases and the J gene end by 3 bases; junction bases not matched to a gene: 4. The CDR3 extends over 15 amino acids. Germline assignment: CDR1 SNHLY and CDR2 FYNNEI. CDR3 bases: TGTGCCAGCAGTCATGGACAGGGGGGCTACAATGAGCAGTTCTTC. Translation: CASSHGQGGYNEQFF. Full variable domain (outside the CDR3, taken from reference TRBV2 and TRBJ2-1): EPEVTQTPSHQVTQMGQEVILRCVPISNHLYFYWYRQILGQKVEFLVSFYNNEISEKSEIFDDQFSVERPDGSNFTLKIRSTKLEDSAMYFCASSHGQGGYNEQFFGPGTRLTVL.

The J gene is TRBJ1-5, the V gene TRBV4-1; no reliable D call. The germline gives CDR1 MGHRA, CDR2 YSYEKL. Trimming shortened V by 4 bases and J by 4 bases, and 11 bases separated the two germline ends. The CDR3 is made up of 14 amino acids. The CDR3 spells CASSRLRFNQPQHF. The DNA for the CDR3 is TGCGCCAGCAGCCGCCTCAGGTTTAATCAGCCCCAGCATTTT.

This chain links TRBV6-5 with TRBJ1-2; 10 bases are shared with TRBD1. The V gene's germline CDR1 is MNHEY and CDR2 SVGAGI. This CDR3 has 15 amino acids. J lost 2 bases, V lost 0 bases, and 0 bases had no gene match. CDR3 sequence: CASSYSTGGNYGYTF. The CDR3 nucleotides are TGTGCCAGCAGTTACTCGACAGGGGGCAACTATGGCTACACCTTC.

The CDR3 sequence is CASTAGMGAFF. CDR3 nucleotides: TGTGCCAGCACAGCGGGGATGGGGGCTTTCTTT. The chain joins TRBV5-4 to TRBJ1-1; D not certain. The CDR3 totals 11 residues. Trimming shortened V by 6 bases and J by 11 bases, and 14 bases separated the two germline ends. CDR1 is SGHNT and CDR2 is YYREEE in the germline V gene (reference sequence).

The chain couples TRBV18 to TRBJ1-2, with TRBD1 as a possible D gene (5 bases). This CDR3 has 13 amino acids. The germline CDR1 and CDR2 sequences are KGHSH and LQKENI. The V gene lost 4 bases and the J gene lost 7 bases, with 13 bases spanning the gap. The CDR3 DNA sequence: TGTGCCAGCTCACTTCCCCAGGGCTTTGGCTACACCTTC. Its protein is CASSLPQGFGYTF.

J is TRBJ1-1 and V is TRBV6-5; D call uncertain. Germline CDR1 MNHEY, CDR2 SVGAGI. The CDR3 consists of 11 residues. The V gene lost 7 bases and the J gene lost 4 bases, with 7 bases spanning the gap. The CDR3 DNA follows: TGTGCCAGCATCAAATCCACTGAAGCTTTCTTT. Residues: CASIKSTEAFF.

The genes are TRBV6-5 and TRBJ1-2; 10 bases agree with TRBD1. V lost 7 bases and J lost 2; bases outside the gene matches: 7. The CDR3 consists of 15 residues. CDR1 is MNHEY and CDR2 is SVGAGI in the germline V gene. The CDR3 nucleotides read TGTGCCAGCAAGGGGTCGGGACAGGGGAACTATGGCTACACCTTC. Translation gives CASKGSGQGNYGYTF.

The rearrangement joins TRBV6-2 or TRBV6-3 to TRBJ2-1, with 7 bases lining up with TRBD2. This CDR3 contains 15 residues. The junction had 4 bases not matched to a gene; V was cut back by 2 bases and J by 3 bases. Germline V gene lookup returns CDR1 MNHEY and CDR2 SVGEGT. The CDR3 region has the DNA TGTGCCAGCAGTTACATGGGGGGGAGCTACAATGAGCAGTTCTTC. Its translation: CASSYMGGSYNEQFF.

V usage is TRBV6-2 or TRBV6-3 and J usage is TRBJ2-7, with D perhaps matching TRBD2 (6 bases). Germline V gene sequence: CDR1 MNHEY, CDR2 SVGEGT. V lost 2 bases to trimming and J lost 6 bases, with 8 bases between them. The CDR3 is 12 residues long. For the CDR3, the DNA is TGTGCCAGCAGTTACGGCGGGGTCGAGCAGTACTTC. It translates to CASSYGGVEQYF.

As for this clone: A junction boundary mismatches the germline segment, possibly from a read error. V gene TRBV7-9 combines with J gene TRBJ1-6; the match to TRBD1 covers 10 bases. Germline assignment: CDR1 SEHNR and CDR2 FQNEAQ (reference sequence). This CDR3 is built from 15 residues. Written as DNA, the CDR3 is TGTGCCAGCAGCCACGGGACAGGGGAAAATTTACCCCTCCACTTT. Its translation is CASSHGTGENLPLHF.

As regards this clone: The same CDR3 also results from other DNA sequences found in this sample. This chain links TRBV12-3 or TRBV12-4 with TRBJ2-5; possibly TRBD1 for D (6 bases). This CDR3 has 12 residues. Trimming cost V 5 bases and J 5 bases, with 9 bases left between them. The CDR3 DNA follows: TGTGCCAGCAGTCTAACAGGGGAGACCCAGTACTTC. Its translation is CASSLTGETQYF.

V is TRBV7-8 and J is TRBJ2-2, with a tentative D call TRBD1 (6 bases). The V end lost 5 bases, the J end lost 4 bases, and 14 bases lay between the germline ends. The germline V gene encodes CDR1 SGHVS and CDR2 FQNEAQ. The CDR3 length is 15 residues. The CDR3 nucleotides read TGTGCCAGCAGCCGCGCAGGGGTCGGCACCGGGGAGCTGTTTTTT. Amino acid sequence: CASSRAGVGTGELFF.